This TCR beta chain is from a study of blood T cell repertoires in COVID-19 (TCRdb year 2020). For context, the study as a whole: Samples covering the acute and convalescent phases of COVID-19 were provided by collaborators in the United States, Italy and Spain. The samples were drawn from two sources: the first 160 participants of the ongoing ImmuneRACE study, and fewer than 1,500 subjects contributed by 6 global collaborators. The repertoires were made available in a free public database intended to serve as a resource for research on the immune response to SARS-CoV-2. Subjects who had been exposed to COVID-19, were actively infected with it, or had recovered from it provided the deeply sampled blood TCRbeta repertoires that made up the dataset. Where available, HLA class I and class II types were taken from metadata supplied by the sample provider and were not determined by assay-based typing. The sample metadata nearly always contained a de-identified subject ID, COVID-19 status, age in years and sex. The prospective study material was composed of cDNA or gDNA derived from T cells, B-cell-depleted T cells, or PBMCs. The full study reports these points: The amount of clinical and demographic metadata varied by source and participant and was provided uncurated.

TCRbeta CDR3 regions were amplified from genomic DNA using the immunoSEQ Assay, a bias-controlled multiplex PCR. The authors' pipeline ran thus. Nucleated cell counts per sample were estimated from amplification of reference gene primers within the assay. To quantify the absolute abundance of each unique TCRbeta CDR3 rearrangement, sequence reads were collapsed and filtered. For each sample, productive Simpson clonality was calculated by taking the square root of Simpson's diversity index across productive rearrangements. TCRdb limited this immuneACCESS table to in-frame rearrangements with V and J called. A share of clones is missing; checked studies link under half to unresolved V genes, and the rest is unexplained. V and J calls and clone size are those listed in that table; D and trimming were worked out from the DNA. The sample table contains almost 400,000 clones; only one count was recorded for around 87% of them. The top ten clones comprise 0.97% of the sample.

The CDR3, from cysteine to phenylalanine, totals 18 residues. Only the CDR3 part of the read is kept: 54 bases, read in frame from the first base. V has 6 bases trimmed and J has 5 bases trimmed; junction bases matching no gene number 14. For CDR1 and CDR2, the germline V gene (reference sequence) lists LNHDA and SQIVND. In the prospective study, participants were about 18 to 89 years old, resided in about two dozen geographic areas of the United States, and were enrolled through a virtual design. Cohort assignment in the prospective study relied on participant-reported clinical history from a screening survey and a study questionnaire. In the prospective study, whole blood, serum and a nasopharyngeal or oropharyngeal swab were collected from each participant by mobile phlebotomists. Prospective study participants could optionally give additional blood draws and questionnaires over an approximately two-month period. Before DNA extraction, prospective study blood samples were shipped either frozen or at room temperature.

As regards this clone: Its antigen has not been determined. Base quality data are lacking; no much larger clone is found one base away.

This sequence uses TRBV19 and TRBJ1-5; 12 of the junction bases match TRBD1. The material sequenced was PBMCs or T cells enriched from blood (not recorded which). This clonotype originated in a woman in her 30s with acute COVID-19. The CDR3 reads CASSPERRDRGPHQPQHF. The DNA reads as follows: TGTGCCAGTAGCCCTGAACGCCGGGACAGGGGGCCGCATCAGCCCCAGCATTTT.